A selection of T cell receptor beta chains follows, all from one sample in a study of CD8+ T cells in alopecia areata. Sequenced by immunoSEQ multiplex PCR; TCRdb stores in-frame clones only, minus some. The sample contains just over 150,000 clones, about two thirds of which appear only once. Sequences were derived from CD4+ T cells sorted from blood, sampled at week 4, from a patient treated with tofacitinib. All receptors come from a human donor with alopecia areata. Both conserved end residues are part of each CDR3. Fields, in order: clone size, J gene, CDR3 length, V gene, CDR3 protein. Size is omitted from some rows. Given values are once, few, many or a class for expanded clones.

few	TRBJ2-7	14	TRBV5-1	CASSPDRISYEQYF
-	TRBJ2-1	16	TRBV30	CAWRAVWKGSYNEQFF
-	TRBJ2-7	16	TRBV27	CASSPHYGTGNYEQYF
-	TRBJ1-1	13	TRBV6-5	CASTQTGIAEAFF
-	TRBJ2-3	14	TRBV29-1	CSAPGGEYTDTQYF
few	TRBJ2-3	16	TRBV30	CAWRETSGERTDTQYF
-	TRBJ1-5	11	TRBV5-1	CASSVTWSQHF
-	TRBJ2-5	13	TRBV6-6	CASSYKYKETQYF
-	TRBJ2-1	13	TRBV10-3	CASRGLAFSEQFF
few	TRBJ1-2	14	TRBV28	CASSSQGTAYGYTF
-	TRBJ2-3	12	TRBV6-5	CASSYSTGQQYF
-	TRBJ1-5	15	TRBV5-1	CASSLGTGGSQPQHF
-	TRBJ2-5	15	TRBV27	CASSFSRGLGETQYF
-	TRBJ2-6	17	TRBV7-9	CASSHGQGHSGANVLTF
-	TRBJ1-1	16	TRBV9	CASSVGVPGGVTEAFF
-	TRBJ1-2	13	TRBV6-5	CASSTGAAGGYTF
-	TRBJ1-4	15	TRBV4-3	CASSRGRVANEKLFF
-	TRBJ1-2	17	TRBV5-4	CASSPSGTGALGLGYTF
few	TRBJ2-3	16	TRBV4-2	CASSQTSSGVTDTQYF
-	TRBJ1-1	11	TRBV30	CAWSVGTEAFF
few	TRBJ2-7	14	TRBV7-8	CASSLALTSYEQYF
-	TRBJ1-1	13	TRBV25-1	CASSELDRDEAFF
once	TRBJ2-1	15	TRBV29-1	CSVDSDTRAYNEQFF
-	TRBJ2-6	18	TRBV5-8	CASSGIVWATVVANVLTF
-	TRBJ2-5	14	TRBV5-4	CASSFDRVAETQYF
-	TRBJ1-6	12	TRBV6-6	CASRMANSPLHF
few	TRBJ2-3	12	TRBV29-1	CSAGTSTDTQYF
-	TRBJ2-3	13	TRBV7-8	CASSSRTSDTQYF
-	TRBJ2-7	16	TRBV6-9	CASSYGRTGLTYEQYF
-	TRBJ2-6	17	TRBV30	CAWSVTLTSSGANVLTF
-	TRBJ1-1	14	TRBV6-5	CASSSHDRDTEAFF
-	TRBJ1-6	13	TRBV30	CAWSGGPNSPLHF
-	TRBJ2-5	15	TRBV7-8	CASSFGAGLQETQYF
-	TRBJ1-5	12	TRBV30	CAWQATGQPQHF
-	TRBJ1-5	16	TRBV6-6	CASSYLAGQGNQPQHF
few	TRBJ1-2	13	TRBV29-1	CSVLDQSLDGYTF
-	TRBJ2-5	13	TRBV4-1	CASSLRVGETQYF
-	TRBJ2-1	20	TRBV9	CASSVAPQTPTGSSYNEQFF
-	TRBJ1-6	14	TRBV14	CASSPGGTDSPLHF
-	TRBJ2-5	11	TRBV6-5	CASSYRETQYF
-	TRBJ2-1	14	TRBV30	CAWSSLAGSAEQFF
-	TRBJ1-2	12	TRBV30	CAWTRAAYGYTF
once	TRBJ2-3	16	TRBV6-6	CASNSRPSQGTDTQYF
-	TRBJ2-4	13	TRBV29-1	CSGRTYGKNIQYF
-	TRBJ1-1	14	TRBV2	CASSVQGPNTEAFF
-	TRBJ2-5	15	TRBV5-1	CASALAGGPQETQYF
-	TRBJ1-1	16	TRBV30	CAWREFSGRRTRGAFF